The 20 T cell receptor beta chains below all came from one sample that was sequenced in a study of blood T cells in healthy people across ages. With a J-beta primer mix and a sample-barcoded 5' primer, a second PCR ran roughly 6 to 11 cycles. In TCRdb, the 5' RACE reads were re-called with MiXCR into one record per CDR3 protein. The sample consists of hundreds of thousands of distinct CDR3 sequences, over 20% of them appearing once. Sequenced: blood. These TCRs come from a man between 65 and 80 years old in good health.

This clonotype was detected a few times. The chain is built from TRBV11-1 and TRBJ2-2; TRBD2 aligns across 8 bases. Germline-derived CDR1 and CDR2 are SGHAT and FQDESV (reference sequence). The CDR3 is 15 residues long. The ends lost 4 bases at V and 11 bases at J; junction bases unmatched: 12. As DNA, the CDR3 is TGTGCCAGCAGCTCCCGGACTAGCCGCCCGTTCGAGCTGTTTTTT. Its protein product is CASSSRTSRPFELFF.

The sample holds many counts of this clonotype. The V call is TRBV27, the J call TRBJ1-4; TRBD1 agrees at 7 bases. Germline assignment: CDR1 MNHEY and CDR2 SMNVEV (reference sequence). The trim removed 4 bases at V and 7 bases at J, leaving 12 bases unmatched. The CDR3 length is 16 residues. The CDR3 sequence: CASSSRSQGRGEKLFF. DNA of the CDR3: TGTGCCAGCAGTTCCCGCTCACAGGGGAGGGGTGAAAAACTGTTTTTT.

Concerning this clonotype: The junction departs from the called germline gene at one end, perhaps through a read error. This chain uses TRBV12-3 or TRBV12-4 with TRBJ2-3, with 13 nucleotides matching TRBD2. This CDR3 contains 16 residues. The CDR3 sequence is CASSSWTSGSTDAQYF. The CDR3 DNA reads TGTGCCAGCAGTTCGTGGACTAGCGGGAGCACAGATGCGCAGTATTTT.

The V gene is TRBV5-4, the J gene TRBJ2-3; maybe TRBD2 (5 bases). Germline V gene lookup returns CDR1 SGHNT and CDR2 YYREEE (reference sequence). The CDR3 loop spans 15 amino acids. Trimming stripped 2 bases from V and 1 base from J, with 11 bases between. The CDR3 coding sequence is TGTGCCAGCAGCTTACCGAGGGTCGGCACAGATACGCAGTATTTT. This sequence encodes CASSLPRVGTDTQYF.

In this sample, this clonotype turned up a few times. The chain uses TRBV20-1 and TRBJ2-7; D call uncertain. V lost 4 bases and J lost 0, with 10 bases in between. The CDR3 loop spans 13 amino acids. Germline assignment: CDR1 DFQATT and CDR2 SNEGSKA (reference sequence). The chain's CDR3 is CSATPTGSYEQYF. In DNA, the CDR3 is TGCAGTGCTACACCGACGGGCTCCTACGAGCAGTACTTC.

This clonotype has just a few counts. This chain links TRBV3-1 with TRBJ2-5; D not resolved. The DNA end is more similar to TRBJ2-7, so the J call may be wrong. Germline lookup yields CDR1 LGHDT and CDR2 YNNKEL (reference sequence). The CDR3 is 14 amino acids. The DNA for the CDR3 is TGTGCCAGCAGCGTCGGTGCGACGCAGCACGAGCAGTACTTC. Its protein product is CASSVGATQHEQYF.

In this sample, this clonotype turned up a few times. The chain has TRBV28 and TRBJ2-3; D remains unclear. Trimming stripped 6 bases from V and 5 bases from J, with 15 bases between. CDR1 and CDR2 (germline): MDHEN, SYDVKM. The CDR3 runs to 14 residues. The CDR3, as DNA: TGTGCCAGCAGCACCAGTCTCCCGGTAGATACGCAGTATTTT. Translating it yields CASSTSLPVDTQYF.

The chain combines TRBV6-5 with TRBJ2-5; either TRBD1 or TRBD2 may fit D (5 bases each). V lost 6 bases and J lost 2, with 10 bases in between. The CDR3 loop spans 13 amino acids. Germline loops: CDR1 MNHEY, CDR2 SVGAGI. The CDR3 nucleotides read TGTGCCAGCAGGGGACGGGTACAAGAGACCCAGTACTTC. As protein: CASRGRVQETQYF.

The gene calls are TRBV11-2 and TRBJ2-7; D might be TRBD2 (6 bases). Looked up from germline, CDR1 is SGHAT and CDR2 is FQNNGV. V lost 1 base to trimming and J lost 5 bases, with 9 bases between them. The CDR3 totals 13 residues. Here the CDR3 reads CASSLGGKNEQYF. The CDR3 nucleotides read TGTGCCAGCAGCTTAGGCGGGAAGAACGAGCAGTACTTC.

The chain has TRBV28 and TRBJ2-4; D is unresolved. The ends were cut back, 1 base at V and 0 bases at J, with 13 bases in the middle. This CDR3 contains 17 residues. Germline V gene data show CDR1 as MDHEN and CDR2 as SYDVKM. The CDR3 sequence is CASSLLAGSIAKNIQYF. The CDR3 DNA is TGTGCCAGCAGTTTATTAGCCGGAAGTATAGCCAAAAACATTCAGTACTTC.

The rearrangement uses TRBV6-5 and TRBJ2-7; possible D gene TRBD2, 8 bases. This CDR3 is 16 amino acids long. CDR1 and CDR2 (germline): MNHEY, SVGAGI. With 3 bases removed from V and 3 bases from J, the gap between germline ends came to 18 bases. CDR3 region: CASSYSGTRGLYEQYF. DNA for the CDR3: TGTGCCAGCAGTTATAGCGGGACAAGGGGGCTCTACGAGCAGTACTTC.

The chain links TRBV18 to TRBJ1-1; TRBD1 agrees at 7 bases. Per the germline V gene, CDR1 is KGHSH and CDR2 is LQKENI. This CDR3 has 12 residues. J lost 11 bases, V lost 3 bases, and 6 bases had no gene match. The DNA of the CDR3 is TGTGCCAGCTCACCGACAGGGAGAGAGGCTTTCTTT. It codes for CASSPTGREAFF.

This clonotype showed up just a few times. The V and J genes are TRBV12-3 or TRBV12-4 and TRBJ2-2, with 9 nucleotides matching TRBD1. The CDR3 extends over 16 amino acids. V gave up 6 bases and J gave up 6 bases; unmatched junction bases: 11. CDR3 sequence: CASSNLGQGRSGELFF. As DNA, the CDR3 is TGTGCCAGCAGCAATCTCGGACAGGGGAGATCCGGGGAGCTGTTTTTT.

This clonotype was recorded only once. The chain has TRBV9 and TRBJ2-4; TRBD2 agrees at 10 bases. CDR3 length equals 19 residues. Germline V gene data show CDR1 as SGDLS and CDR2 as YYNGEE. After removal of 0 bases from V and 0 bases from J, the junction contained 9 bases not matched to a gene. In nucleotides, the CDR3 is TGTGCCAGCAGCGTAGACGAGCTAGCGGGGGAATTAGCCAAAAACATTCAGTACTTC. Its translation: CASSVDELAGELAKNIQYF. Drawing the rest from reference TRBV9 and TRBJ2-4, the complete variable domain is DSGVTQTPKHLITATGQRVTLRCSPRSGDLSVYWYQQSLDQGLQFLIQYYNGEERAKGNILERFSAQQFPDLHSELNLSSLELGDSALYFCASSVDELAGELAKNIQYFGAGTRLSVL.

DNA for the CDR3: TGTGCCAGCAGCTTAGCCGGGACAGTCAATGAGCAGTTCTTC. Its translation: CASSLAGTVNEQFF. The chain is built from TRBV7-9 and TRBJ2-5; 7 nucleotides match TRBD1. Matching the DNA end better, TRBJ2-1 makes the J call doubtful. Germline V gives CDR1 SEHNR, CDR2 FQNEAQ (reference sequence). The CDR3 has 14 amino acids.

The chain links TRBV10-3 to TRBJ2-5; a weak D match, TRBD2 (6 bases). The CDR3 contains 13 residues. With 11 bases removed from V and 5 bases from J, the gap between germline ends came to 18 bases. Germline lookup yields CDR1 ENHRY and CDR2 SYGVKD. CDR3 amino acids: CAPVGGQSETQYF. The CDR3 nucleotides read TGTGCCCCAGTGGGGGGTCAGAGTGAGACCCAGTACTTC.

This clonotype was seen repeatedly, ten times or more. V gene TRBV28 combines with J gene TRBJ1-2; perhaps TRBD1 as D (6 bases). The CDR3 loop spans 18 amino acids. Germline lookup yields CDR1 MDHEN and CDR2 SYDVKM. Trimming took off 5 bases at V and 1 base at J, with 23 bases between the two ends. CDR3 region: CASSPYDRTQNRNYGYTF. CDR3 nucleotides: TGTGCCAGCAGTCCCTACGACAGGACCCAAAACCGTAACTATGGCTACACCTTC.

Remarks on this clonotype: This may be a read error, as it is one base from a much larger clone. This chain connects TRBV28 to TRBJ2-3; either TRBD1 or TRBD2 may fit D (6 bases each). Germline CDR1 MDHEN, CDR2 SYDVKM. The CDR3 has 16 residues. The V end was cut by 6 bases, the J end by 7 bases, with 23 bases between. CDR3 sequence: CASSQTTRGVAYTQYF. The CDR3 nucleotides are TGTGCCAGCAGCCAAACTACTAGGGGGGTTGCATATACGCAGTATTTT.

V and J are TRBV10-3 and TRBJ1-1; D is uncertain. Germline lookup yields CDR1 ENHRY and CDR2 SYGVKD. The V gene lost 3 bases and the J gene lost 5 bases, with 7 bases spanning the gap. The CDR3 length is 12 residues. CDR3 nucleotides: TGTGCCATCAGTGATCAGAGTACTGAAGCTTTCTTT. The encoded protein is CAISDQSTEAFF.

This clonotype was seen at least ten times. The CDR3 reads CSASPPPNSGIYEQYF. The CDR3 DNA reads as TGCAGTGCTAGCCCCCCCCCGAATAGCGGGATATACGAGCAGTACTTC. J is TRBJ2-7 and V is TRBV20-1; 8 positions match TRBD2. The V segment lost 3 bases and the J segment 4 bases; nucleotides outside the gene matches: 14. The germline gives CDR1 DFQATT, CDR2 SNEGSKA (reference sequence). The CDR3 runs 16 residues.